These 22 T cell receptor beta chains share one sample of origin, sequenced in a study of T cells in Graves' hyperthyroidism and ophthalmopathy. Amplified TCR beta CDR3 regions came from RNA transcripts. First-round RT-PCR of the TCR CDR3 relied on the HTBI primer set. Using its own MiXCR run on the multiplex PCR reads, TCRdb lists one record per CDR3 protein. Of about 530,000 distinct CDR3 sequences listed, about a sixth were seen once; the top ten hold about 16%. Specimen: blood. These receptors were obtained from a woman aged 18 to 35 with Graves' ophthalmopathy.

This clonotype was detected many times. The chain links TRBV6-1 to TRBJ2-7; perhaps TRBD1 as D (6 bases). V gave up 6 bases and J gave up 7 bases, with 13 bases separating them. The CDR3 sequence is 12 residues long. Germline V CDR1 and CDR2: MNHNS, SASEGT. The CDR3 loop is CASSHRAGEQYF. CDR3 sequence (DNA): TGTGCCAGCAGCCACAGGGCCGGTGAGCAGTACTTC.

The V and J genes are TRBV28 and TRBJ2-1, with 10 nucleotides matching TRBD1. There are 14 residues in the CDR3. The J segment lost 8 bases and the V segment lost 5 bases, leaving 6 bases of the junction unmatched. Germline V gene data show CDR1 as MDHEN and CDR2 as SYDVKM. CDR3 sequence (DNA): TGTGCCAGCAGTCGGGACAGGGGTGGCGATGAGCAGTTCTTC. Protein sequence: CASSRDRGGDEQFF.

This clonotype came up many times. Here the CDR3 reads CATQFSYEQYF. The CDR3 region has the DNA TGTGCCACCCAATTTTCTTACGAGCAGTACTTC. This sequence joins TRBV2 and TRBJ2-7, with unresolved D. V dropped 10 bases and J dropped 4 bases, with 11 bases sitting between them. The CDR3 extends over 11 amino acids. Germline-derived CDR1 and CDR2 are SNHLY and FYNNEI. Filled out from reference TRBV2 and TRBJ2-7, the complete variable domain reads EPEVTQTPSHQVTQMGQEVILRCVPISNHLYFYWYRQILGQKVEFLVSFYNNEISEKSEIFDDQFSVERPDGSNFTLKIRSTKLEDSAMYFCATQFSYEQYFGPGTRLTVT.

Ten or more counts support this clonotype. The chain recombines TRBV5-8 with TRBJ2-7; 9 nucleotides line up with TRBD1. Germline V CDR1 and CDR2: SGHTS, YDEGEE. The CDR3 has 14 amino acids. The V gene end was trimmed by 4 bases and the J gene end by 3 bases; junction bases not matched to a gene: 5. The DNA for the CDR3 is TGTGCCAGCAGCCCACAGGGGGCCGACTACGAGCAGTACTTC. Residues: CASSPQGADYEQYF.

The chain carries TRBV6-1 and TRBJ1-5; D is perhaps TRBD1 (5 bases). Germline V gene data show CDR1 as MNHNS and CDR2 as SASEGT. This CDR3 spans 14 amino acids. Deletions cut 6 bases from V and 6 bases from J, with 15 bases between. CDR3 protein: CASREHWRGQPQHF. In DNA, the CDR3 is TGTGCCAGCAGGGAACATTGGAGGGGTCAGCCCCAGCATTTT.

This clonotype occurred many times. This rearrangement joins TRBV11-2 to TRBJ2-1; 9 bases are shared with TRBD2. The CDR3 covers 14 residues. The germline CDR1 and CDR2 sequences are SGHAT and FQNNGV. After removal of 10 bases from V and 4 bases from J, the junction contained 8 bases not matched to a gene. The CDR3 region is CATRVAGEYNEQFF. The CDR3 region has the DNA TGTGCCACCCGGGTAGCGGGAGAGTACAATGAGCAGTTCTTC. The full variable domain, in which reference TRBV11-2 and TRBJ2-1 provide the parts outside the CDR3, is EAGVAQSPRYKIIEKRQSVAFWCNPISGHATLYWYQQILGQGPKLLIQFQNNGVVDDSQLPKDRFSAERLKGVDSTLKIQPAKLEDSAVYLCATRVAGEYNEQFFGPGTRLTVL.

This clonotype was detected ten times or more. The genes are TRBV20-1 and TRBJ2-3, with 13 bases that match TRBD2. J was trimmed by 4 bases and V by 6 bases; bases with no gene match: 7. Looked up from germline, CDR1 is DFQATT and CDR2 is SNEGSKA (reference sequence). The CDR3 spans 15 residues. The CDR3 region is CSANGLAGAPDTQYF. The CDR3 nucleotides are TGCAGTGCCAACGGACTAGCGGGAGCGCCAGATACGCAGTATTTT.

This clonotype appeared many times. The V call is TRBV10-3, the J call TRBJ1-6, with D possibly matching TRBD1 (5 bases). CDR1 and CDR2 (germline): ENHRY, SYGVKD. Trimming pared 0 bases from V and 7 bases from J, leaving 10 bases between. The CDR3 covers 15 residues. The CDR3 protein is CAISESPGHNSPLHF. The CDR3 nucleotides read TGTGCCATCAGTGAGTCTCCAGGGCACAATTCACCCCTCCACTTT.

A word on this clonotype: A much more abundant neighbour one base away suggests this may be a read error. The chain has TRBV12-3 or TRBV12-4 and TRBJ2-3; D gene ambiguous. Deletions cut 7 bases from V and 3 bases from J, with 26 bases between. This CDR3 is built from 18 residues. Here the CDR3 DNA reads TGTGCCAGCACCCCCCATTTCAGAAACAAGGGTTGGACAGATACGCAGTATTTT. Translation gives CASTPHFRNKGWTDTQYF.

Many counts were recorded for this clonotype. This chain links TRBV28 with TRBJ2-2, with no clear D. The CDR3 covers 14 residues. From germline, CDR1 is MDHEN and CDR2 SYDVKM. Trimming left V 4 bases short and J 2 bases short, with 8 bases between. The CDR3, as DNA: TGTGCCAGCAGTTCCCCCGTCAACACCGGGGAGCTGTTTTTT. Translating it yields CASSSPVNTGELFF.

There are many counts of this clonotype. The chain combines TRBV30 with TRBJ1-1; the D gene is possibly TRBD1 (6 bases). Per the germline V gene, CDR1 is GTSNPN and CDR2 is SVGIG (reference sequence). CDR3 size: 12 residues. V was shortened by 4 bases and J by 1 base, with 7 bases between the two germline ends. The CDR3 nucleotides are TGTGCCTGGACCAGGGGGAACACTGAAGCTTTCTTT. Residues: CAWTRGNTEAFF.

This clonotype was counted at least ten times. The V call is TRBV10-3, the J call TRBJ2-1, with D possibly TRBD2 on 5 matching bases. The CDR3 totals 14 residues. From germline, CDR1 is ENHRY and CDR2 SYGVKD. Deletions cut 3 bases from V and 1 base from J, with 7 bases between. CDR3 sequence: CAISETGSYNEQFF. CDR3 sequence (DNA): TGTGCCATCAGTGAAACGGGATCCTACAATGAGCAGTTCTTC.

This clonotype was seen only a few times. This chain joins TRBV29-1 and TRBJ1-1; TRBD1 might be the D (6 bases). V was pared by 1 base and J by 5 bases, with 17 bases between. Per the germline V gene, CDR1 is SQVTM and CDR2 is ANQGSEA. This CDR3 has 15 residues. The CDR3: CSVEGPQGRRTEAFF. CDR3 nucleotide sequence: TGCAGCGTTGAAGGACCCCAGGGGCGAAGGACTGAAGCTTTCTTT.

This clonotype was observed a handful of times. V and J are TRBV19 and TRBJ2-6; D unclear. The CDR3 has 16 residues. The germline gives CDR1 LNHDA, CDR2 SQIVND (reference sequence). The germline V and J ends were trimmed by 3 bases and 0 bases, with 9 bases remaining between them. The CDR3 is CASSMQFLSGANVLTF. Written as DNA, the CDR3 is TGTGCCAGTAGTATGCAGTTCCTCTCTGGGGCCAACGTCCTGACTTTC.

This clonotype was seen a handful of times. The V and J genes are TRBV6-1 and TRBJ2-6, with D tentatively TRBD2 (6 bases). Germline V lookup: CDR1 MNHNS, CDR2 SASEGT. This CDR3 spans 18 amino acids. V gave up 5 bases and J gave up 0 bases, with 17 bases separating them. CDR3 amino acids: CASSPRGPGSSGANVLTF. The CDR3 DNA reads TGTGCCAGCAGTCCGCGGGGTCCAGGGAGCTCTGGGGCCAACGTCCTGACTTTC.

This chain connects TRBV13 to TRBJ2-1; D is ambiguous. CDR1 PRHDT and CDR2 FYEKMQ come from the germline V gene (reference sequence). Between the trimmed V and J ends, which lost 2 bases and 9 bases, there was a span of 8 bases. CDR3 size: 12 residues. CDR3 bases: TGTGCCAGCAGCTTACGGTCAGGTGAGCAGTTCTTC. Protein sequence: CASSLRSGEQFF. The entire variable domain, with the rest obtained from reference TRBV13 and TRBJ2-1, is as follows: AAGVIQSPRHLIKEKRETATLKCYPIPRHDTVYWYQQGPGQDPQFLISFYEKMQSDKGSIPDRFSAQQFSDYHSELNMSSLELGDSALYFCASSLRSGEQFFGPGTRLTVL.

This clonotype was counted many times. The CDR3 sequence is CASSQREETQYF. The CDR3 nucleotides read TGTGCCAGCAGCCAGCGCGAAGAGACCCAGTACTTC. V usage is TRBV3-1 and J usage is TRBJ2-5; D unclear. The ends were cut back, 3 bases at V and 3 bases at J, with 5 bases in the middle. This CDR3 is built from 12 residues. Germline V gives CDR1 LGHDT, CDR2 YNNKEL (reference sequence).

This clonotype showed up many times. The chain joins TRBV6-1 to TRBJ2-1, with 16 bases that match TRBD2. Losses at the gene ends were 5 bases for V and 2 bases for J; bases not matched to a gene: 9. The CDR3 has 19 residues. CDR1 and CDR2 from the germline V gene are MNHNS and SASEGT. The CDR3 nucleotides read TGTGCCAGCAGTTCCGCGCCCGGGACTAGCGGGGGGGCCTACAATGAGCAGTTCTTC. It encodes CASSSAPGTSGGAYNEQFF.

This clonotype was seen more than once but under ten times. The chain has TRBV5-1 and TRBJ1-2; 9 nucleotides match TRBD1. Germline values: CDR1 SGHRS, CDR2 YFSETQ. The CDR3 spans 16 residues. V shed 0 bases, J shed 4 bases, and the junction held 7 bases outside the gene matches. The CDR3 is CASSLDPGQGPYGYTF. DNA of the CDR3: TGCGCCAGCAGCTTGGATCCGGGACAGGGCCCCTATGGCTACACCTTC.

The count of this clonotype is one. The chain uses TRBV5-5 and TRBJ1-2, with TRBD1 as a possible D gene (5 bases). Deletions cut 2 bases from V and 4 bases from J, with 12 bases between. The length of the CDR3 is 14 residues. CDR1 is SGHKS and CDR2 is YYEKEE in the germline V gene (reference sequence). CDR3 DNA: TGTGCCAGCAGCTTAGTTTGGGGACCCTATGGCTACACCTTC. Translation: CASSLVWGPYGYTF.

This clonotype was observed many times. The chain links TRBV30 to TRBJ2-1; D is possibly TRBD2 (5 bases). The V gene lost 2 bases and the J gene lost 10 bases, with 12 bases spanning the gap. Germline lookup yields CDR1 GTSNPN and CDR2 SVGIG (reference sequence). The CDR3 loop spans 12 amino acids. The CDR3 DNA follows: TGTGCCTGGAGTTCTCGGGGTTTCGAGCAGTTCTTC. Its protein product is CAWSSRGFEQFF.

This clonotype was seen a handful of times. The DNA for the CDR3 is TGTGCCAGCAGTCCGACAGGGGTAGATACGCAGTATTTT. This sequence encodes CASSPTGVDTQYF. J is TRBJ2-3 and V is TRBV12-3 or TRBV12-4; 8 bases match TRBD1. The CDR3 is 13 residues long. V shed 5 bases, J shed 5 bases, and the junction held 3 bases outside the gene matches.